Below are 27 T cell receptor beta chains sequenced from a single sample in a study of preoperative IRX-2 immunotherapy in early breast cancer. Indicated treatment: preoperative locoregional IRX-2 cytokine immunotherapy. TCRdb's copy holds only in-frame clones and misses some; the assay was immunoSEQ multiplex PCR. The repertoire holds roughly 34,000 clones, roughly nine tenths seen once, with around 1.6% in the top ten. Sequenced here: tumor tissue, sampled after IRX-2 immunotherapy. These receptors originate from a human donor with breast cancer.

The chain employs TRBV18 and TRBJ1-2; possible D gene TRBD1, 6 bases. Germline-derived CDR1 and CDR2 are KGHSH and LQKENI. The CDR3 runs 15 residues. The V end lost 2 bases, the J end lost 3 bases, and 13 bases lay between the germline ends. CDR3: CASSPTYNRDYGYTF. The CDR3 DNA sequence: TGTGCCAGCTCACCAACTTATAACAGGGACTATGGCTACACCTTC. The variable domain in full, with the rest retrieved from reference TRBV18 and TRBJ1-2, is NAGVMQNPRHLVRRRGQEARLRCSPMKGHSHVYWYRQLPEEGLKFMVYLQKENIIDESGMPKERFSAEFPKEGPSILRIQQVVRGDSAAYFCASSPTYNRDYGYTFGSGTRLTVV.

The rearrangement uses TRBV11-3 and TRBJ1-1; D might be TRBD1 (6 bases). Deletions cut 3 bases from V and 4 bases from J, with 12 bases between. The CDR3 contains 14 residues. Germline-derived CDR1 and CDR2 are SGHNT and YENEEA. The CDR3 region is CASSLAQGITEAFF. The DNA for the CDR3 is TGTGCCAGCAGCTTGGCACAGGGAATCACTGAAGCTTTCTTT.

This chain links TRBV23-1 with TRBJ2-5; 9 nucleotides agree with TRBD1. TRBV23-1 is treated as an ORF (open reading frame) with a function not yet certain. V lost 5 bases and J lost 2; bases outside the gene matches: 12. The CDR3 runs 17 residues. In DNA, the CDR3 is TGCGCCAGCAGTTCCTCCGGGACAGGGAAGGGTCAAGAGACCCAGTACTTC. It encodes CASSSSGTGKGQETQYF.

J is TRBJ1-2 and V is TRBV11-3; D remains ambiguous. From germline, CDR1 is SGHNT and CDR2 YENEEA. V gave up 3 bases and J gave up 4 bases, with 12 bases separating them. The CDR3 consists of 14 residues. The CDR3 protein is CASSLRQLLYGYTF. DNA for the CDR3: TGTGCCAGCAGCTTGAGGCAGCTTCTCTATGGCTACACCTTC.

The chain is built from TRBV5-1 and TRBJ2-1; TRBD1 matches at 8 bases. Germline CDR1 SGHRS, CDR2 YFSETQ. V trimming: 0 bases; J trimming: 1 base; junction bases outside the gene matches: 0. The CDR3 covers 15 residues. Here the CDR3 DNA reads TGCGCCAGCAGCTTGGGGACAGGGTCCTACAATGAGCAGTTCTTC. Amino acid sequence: CASSLGTGSYNEQFF.

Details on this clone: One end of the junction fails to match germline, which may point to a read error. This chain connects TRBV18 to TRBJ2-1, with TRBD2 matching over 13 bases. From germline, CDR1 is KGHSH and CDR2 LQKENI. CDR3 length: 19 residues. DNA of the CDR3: TGTGCCAGCTCACCACCGGGACTAGCGGGGCCAAGCTCCTACAATGAGCAGCTCTTC. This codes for CASSPPGLAGPSSYNEQLF. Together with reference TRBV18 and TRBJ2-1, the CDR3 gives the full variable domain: NAGVMQNPRHLVRRRGQEARLRCSPMKGHSHVYWYRQLPEEGLKFMVYLQKENIIDESGMPKERFSAEFPKEGPSILRIQQVVRGDSAAYFCASSPPGLAGPSSYNEQLFGPGTRLTVL.

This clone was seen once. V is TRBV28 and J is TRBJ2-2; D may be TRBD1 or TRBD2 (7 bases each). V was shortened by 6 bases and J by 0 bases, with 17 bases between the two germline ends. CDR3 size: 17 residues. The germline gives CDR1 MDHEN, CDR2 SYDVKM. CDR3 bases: TGTGCCAGCAGGGGGGGGCCCGGGACAGCGAACACCGGGGAGCTGTTTTTT. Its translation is CASRGGPGTANTGELFF.

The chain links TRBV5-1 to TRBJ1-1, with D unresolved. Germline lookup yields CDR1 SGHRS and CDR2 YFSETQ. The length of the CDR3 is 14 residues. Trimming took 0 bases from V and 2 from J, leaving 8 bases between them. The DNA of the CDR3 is TGCGCCAGCAGCTTGGCGACGGATAACACTGAAGCTTTCTTT. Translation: CASSLATDNTEAFF.

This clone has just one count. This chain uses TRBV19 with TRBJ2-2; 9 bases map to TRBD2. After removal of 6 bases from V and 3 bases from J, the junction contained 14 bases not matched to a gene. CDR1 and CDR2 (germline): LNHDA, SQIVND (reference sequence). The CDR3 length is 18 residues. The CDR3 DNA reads TGTGCCAGTAGCGGACTATGGCGGGGGGGCCGAGACACCGGGGAGCTGTTTTTT. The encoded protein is CASSGLWRGGRDTGELFF.

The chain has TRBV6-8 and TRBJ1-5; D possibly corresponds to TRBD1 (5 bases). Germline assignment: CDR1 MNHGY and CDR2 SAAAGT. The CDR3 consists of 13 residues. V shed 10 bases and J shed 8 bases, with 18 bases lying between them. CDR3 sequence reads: CAIRPGTLEPQHF. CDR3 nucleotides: TGTGCCATCAGGCCGGGGACCCTAGAGCCCCAGCATTTT.

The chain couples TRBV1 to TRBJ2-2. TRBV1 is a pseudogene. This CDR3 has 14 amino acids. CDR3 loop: CASSHGTSSGELFF. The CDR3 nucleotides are TGCGCCAGCAGCCACGGGACCTCCTCCGGGGAGCTGTTTTTT.

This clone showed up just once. In nucleotides, the CDR3 is TGTGCCAGCAGTTATAGCAATCAGCCCCAGCATTTT. This gives the protein CASSYSNQPQHF. J is TRBJ1-5 and V is TRBV9; no definite D call. The CDR3 loop spans 12 amino acids. Germline V CDR1 and CDR2: SGDLS, YYNGEE. V lost 5 bases, J lost 0 bases, and 3 bases lay in between. The whole variable domain, remainder taken from reference TRBV9 and TRBJ1-5, is DSGVTQTPKHLITATGQRVTLRCSPRSGDLSVYWYQQSLDQGLQFLIQYYNGEERAKGNILERFSAQQFPDLHSELNLSSLELGDSALYFCASSYSNQPQHFGDGTRLSIL.

The CDR3 loop is CASSRHDEAGELFF. For the CDR3, the DNA is TGTGCCAGCAGTCGACACGACGAGGCCGGGGAGCTGTTTTTT. The gene calls are TRBV6-8 and TRBJ2-2; D is ambiguous. The germline V gene has CDR1 MNHGY and CDR2 SAAAGT. V lost 5 bases to trimming and J lost 6 bases, with 13 bases between them. The CDR3 sequence is 14 residues long.

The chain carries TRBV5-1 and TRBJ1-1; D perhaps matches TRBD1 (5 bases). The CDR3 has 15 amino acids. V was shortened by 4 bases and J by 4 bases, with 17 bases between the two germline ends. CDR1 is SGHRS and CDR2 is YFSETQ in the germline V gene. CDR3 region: CASSRSGTATTEAFF. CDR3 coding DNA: TGCGCCAGCAGCAGGTCGGGGACGGCAACCACTGAAGCTTTCTTT.

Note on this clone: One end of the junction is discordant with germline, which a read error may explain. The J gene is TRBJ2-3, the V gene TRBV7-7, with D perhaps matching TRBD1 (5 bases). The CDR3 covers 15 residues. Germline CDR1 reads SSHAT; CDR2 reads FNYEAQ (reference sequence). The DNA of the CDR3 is TGTGCTAGCAGCCCGCAGGGAACTAGCACAGATACGCAGTATTTT. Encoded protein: CASSPQGTSTDTQYF.

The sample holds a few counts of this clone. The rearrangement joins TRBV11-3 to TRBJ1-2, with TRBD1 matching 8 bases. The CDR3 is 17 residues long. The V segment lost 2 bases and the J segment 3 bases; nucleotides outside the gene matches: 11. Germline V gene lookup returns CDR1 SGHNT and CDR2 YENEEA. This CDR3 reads CASSLNRVGQVDYGYTF. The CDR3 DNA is TGTGCCAGCAGCTTAAATCGGGTGGGACAGGTCGACTATGGCTACACCTTC.

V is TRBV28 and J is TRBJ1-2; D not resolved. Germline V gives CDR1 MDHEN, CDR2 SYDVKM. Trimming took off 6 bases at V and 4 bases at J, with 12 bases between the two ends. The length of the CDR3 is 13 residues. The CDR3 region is CASRLDGGYGYTF. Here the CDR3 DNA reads TGTGCCAGCAGACTTGACGGAGGCTATGGCTACACCTTC.

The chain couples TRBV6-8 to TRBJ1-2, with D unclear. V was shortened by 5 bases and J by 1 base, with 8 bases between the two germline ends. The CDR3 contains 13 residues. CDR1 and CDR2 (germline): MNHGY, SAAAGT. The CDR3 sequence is CASSPFGNYGYTF. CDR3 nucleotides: TGTGCCAGCAGTCCTTTTGGTAACTATGGCTACACCTTC.

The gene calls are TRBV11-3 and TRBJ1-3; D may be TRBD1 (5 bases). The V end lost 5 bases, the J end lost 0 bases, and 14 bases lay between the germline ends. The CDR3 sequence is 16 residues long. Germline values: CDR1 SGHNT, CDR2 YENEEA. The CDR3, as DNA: TGTGCCAGCAGCCTTAGTGGGGGAATCTCTGGAAACACCATATATTTT. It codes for CASSLSGGISGNTIYF.

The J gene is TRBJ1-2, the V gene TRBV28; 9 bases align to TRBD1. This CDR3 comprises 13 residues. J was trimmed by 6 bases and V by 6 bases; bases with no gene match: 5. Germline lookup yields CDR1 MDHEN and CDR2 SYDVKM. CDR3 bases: TGTGCCAGCAGACAGACAGGGGGGCATGGCTACACCTTC. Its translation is CASRQTGGHGYTF.

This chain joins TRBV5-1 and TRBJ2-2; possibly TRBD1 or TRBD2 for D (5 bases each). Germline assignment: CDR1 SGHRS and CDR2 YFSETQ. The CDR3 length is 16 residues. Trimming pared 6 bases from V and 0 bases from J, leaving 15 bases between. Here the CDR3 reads CASNTTGTANTGELFF. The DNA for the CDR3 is TGCGCCAGCAACACTACCGGGACGGCGAACACCGGGGAGCTGTTTTTT.

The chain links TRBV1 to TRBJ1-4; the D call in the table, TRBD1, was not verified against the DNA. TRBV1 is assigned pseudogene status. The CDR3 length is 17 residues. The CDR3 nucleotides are TGCGCCAGCAGCCAAGACCCTTCAGGGGGTAGGCGGGAAAAACTGTTTTTT. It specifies CASSQDPSGGRREKLFF.

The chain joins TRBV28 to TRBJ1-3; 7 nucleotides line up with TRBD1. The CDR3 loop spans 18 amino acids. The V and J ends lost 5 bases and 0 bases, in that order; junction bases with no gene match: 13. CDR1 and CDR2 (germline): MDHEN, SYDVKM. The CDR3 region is CASSGRGSAGGSGNTIYF. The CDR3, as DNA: TGTGCCAGCAGTGGCAGGGGGTCGGCGGGTGGCTCTGGAAACACCATATATTTT.

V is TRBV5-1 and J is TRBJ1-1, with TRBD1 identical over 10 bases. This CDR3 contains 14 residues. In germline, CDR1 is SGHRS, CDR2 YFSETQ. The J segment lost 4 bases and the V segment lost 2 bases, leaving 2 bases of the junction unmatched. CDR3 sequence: CASSLRQGATEAFF. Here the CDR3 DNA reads TGCGCCAGCAGCTTAAGACAGGGGGCCACTGAAGCTTTCTTT.

CDR3 sequence (DNA): TGTGCCAGCAGCTCTCACCTGGGAGCCGAAGCTTTCTTT. It codes for CASSSHLGAEAFF. V is TRBV7-1 and J is TRBJ1-1, with unresolved D. TRBV7-1 is an ORF; its function is uncertain. The CDR3 is 13 residues long. The ends were cut back, 3 bases at V and 8 bases at J, with 13 bases in the middle.

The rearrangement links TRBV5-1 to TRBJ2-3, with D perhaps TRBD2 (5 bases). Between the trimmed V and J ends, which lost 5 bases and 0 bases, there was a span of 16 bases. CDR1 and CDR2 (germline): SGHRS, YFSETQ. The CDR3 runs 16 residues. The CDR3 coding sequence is TGCGCCAGCAGTTCGGGGAGCGTCACTAGCACAGATACGCAGTATTTT. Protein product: CASSSGSVTSTDTQYF.

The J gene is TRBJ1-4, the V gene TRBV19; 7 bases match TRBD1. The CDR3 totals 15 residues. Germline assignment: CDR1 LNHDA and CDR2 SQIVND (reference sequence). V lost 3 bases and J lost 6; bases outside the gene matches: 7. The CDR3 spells CASSIGQVDYEKLFF. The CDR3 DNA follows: TGTGCCAGTAGTATCGGACAGGTAGATTATGAAAAACTGTTTTTT.